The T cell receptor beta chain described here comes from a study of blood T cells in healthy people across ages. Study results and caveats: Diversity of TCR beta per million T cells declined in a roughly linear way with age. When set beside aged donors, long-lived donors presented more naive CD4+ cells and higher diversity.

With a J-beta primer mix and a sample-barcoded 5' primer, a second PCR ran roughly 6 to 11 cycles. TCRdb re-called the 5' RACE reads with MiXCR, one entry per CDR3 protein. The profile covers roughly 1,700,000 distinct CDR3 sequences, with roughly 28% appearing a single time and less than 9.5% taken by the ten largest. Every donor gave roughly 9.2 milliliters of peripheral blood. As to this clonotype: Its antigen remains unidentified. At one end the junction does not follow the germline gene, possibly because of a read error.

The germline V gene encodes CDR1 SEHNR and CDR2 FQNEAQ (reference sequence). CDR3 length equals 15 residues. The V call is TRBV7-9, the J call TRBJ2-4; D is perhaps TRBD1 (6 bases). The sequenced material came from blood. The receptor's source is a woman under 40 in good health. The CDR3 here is CASSSTQGFGNIRYF. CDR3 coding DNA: TGTGCCAGCAGCTCCACCCAGGGGTTCGGAAACATTCGGTACTTC.